Below, 12 T cell receptor beta chains from the same sample are listed, as sequenced in a study of cytomegalovirus exposure and HLA in healthy donors. The PCR had 60 Vbeta and 13 Jbeta primers. Profiled with immunoSEQ multiplex PCR; TCRdb holds only in-frame clones, not every one. The sample has 150,000 to 160,000 clones; approximately 80% are singletons. Material for sequencing was PBMCs. These receptors were obtained from a man aged 30 to 45 in good health and CMV-seropositive.

The chain uses TRBV7-2 and TRBJ2-7; D may be TRBD1 (6 bases). The germline gives CDR1 SGHTA, CDR2 FQGNSA. The CDR3 is 15 residues long. Trimming cost V 5 bases and J 5 bases, with 19 bases left between them. The CDR3: CASSPSRDILDEQYF. The CDR3 DNA is TGTGCCAGCAGCCCATCACGGGACATATTAGACGAGCAGTACTTC.

Comment on this clone: Other nucleotide sequences from this sample produce the same CDR3. V is TRBV5-1 and J is TRBJ2-3; 11 nucleotides line up with TRBD2. The germline gives CDR1 SGHRS, CDR2 YFSETQ. CDR3 length: 15 amino acids. The ends lost 4 bases at V and 3 bases at J; junction bases unmatched: 4. CDR3 sequence reads: CASSPGTSGTDTQYF. The CDR3, as DNA: TGCGCCAGCAGCCCCGGGACTAGCGGAACAGATACGCAGTATTTT.

The CDR3 DNA sequence: TGTGCCAGCAGCCCCAGTAGCGCCCCCTACAATGAGCAGTTCTTC. It is translated as CASSPSSAPYNEQFF. The chain carries TRBV11-2 and TRBJ2-1, with D perhaps TRBD2 (5 bases). There are 15 residues in the CDR3. CDR1 is SGHAT and CDR2 is FQNNGV in the germline V gene. The V and J ends lost 5 bases and 2 bases respectively, with 13 bases between them.

This clone was recorded once. The gene calls are TRBV28 and TRBJ1-2, with a weak D call TRBD1 (5 bases). This CDR3 spans 15 amino acids. Trimming shortened V by 5 bases and J by 3 bases, and 16 bases separated the two germline ends. CDR1 is MDHEN and CDR2 is SYDVKM in the germline V gene. The CDR3 loop reads CASSASWRGYYGYTF. As DNA, the CDR3 is TGTGCCAGCAGTGCCAGTTGGAGGGGTTACTATGGCTACACCTTC.

This sequence joins TRBV27 and TRBJ1-1, with TRBD1 matching over 9 bases. With 4 bases clipped from V and 5 bases from J, the junction kept 8 bases outside the gene matches. Germline V lookup: CDR1 MNHEY, CDR2 SMNVEV (reference sequence). The CDR3 length is 15 residues. CDR3 region: CASSSFQTGGTEAFF. The CDR3 DNA follows: TGTGCCAGCAGTTCGTTTCAGACAGGGGGGACTGAAGCTTTCTTT.

The CDR3 reads CASSLLAGDADTQYF. The CDR3 nucleotides are TGTGCCAGCAGCCTCCTAGCGGGAGATGCAGATACGCAGTATTTT. The chain joins TRBV27 to TRBJ2-3; the match to TRBD2 covers 10 bases. V shed 6 bases, J shed 4 bases, and the junction held 7 bases outside the gene matches. This CDR3 spans 15 amino acids. In germline, CDR1 is MNHEY, CDR2 SMNVEV (reference sequence).

The V call is TRBV25-1, the J call TRBJ2-7; D is perhaps TRBD1 (6 bases). CDR3 length: 13 amino acids. V was clipped by 4 bases and J by 7 bases, with 14 bases between them. Germline assignment: CDR1 MGHDK and CDR2 SYGVNS. In DNA, the CDR3 is TGTGCCAGCAGTGGAGATAGGACAGAAGAGCAGTACTTC. It encodes CASSGDRTEEQYF.

The chain joins TRBV11-2 to TRBJ2-2; D not resolved. The CDR3 length is 11 residues. Germline-derived CDR1 and CDR2 are SGHAT and FQNNGV. V lost 3 bases, J lost 7 bases, and 3 bases lay in between. CDR3 protein: CASSFGGELFF. The CDR3 DNA reads TGTGCCAGCAGCTTCGGCGGGGAGCTGTTTTTT.

This rearrangement joins TRBV28 to TRBJ2-7, with 10 bases matching TRBD2. Trimming cost V 1 base and J 6 bases; bases outside gene matches: 6. Germline CDR1 reads MDHEN; CDR2 reads SYDVKM. This CDR3 spans 15 amino acids. The CDR3 is CASSLLSSGRSEQYF. The CDR3 coding sequence is TGTGCCAGCAGTTTATTGTCTAGCGGGAGATCCGAGCAGTACTTC.

The chain recombines TRBV25-1 with TRBJ1-2; D is perhaps TRBD1 (5 bases). Trimming took 6 bases from V and 4 from J, leaving 9 bases between them. The CDR3 loop spans 12 amino acids. Germline V gene sequence: CDR1 MGHDK, CDR2 SYGVNS. This CDR3 is CASRGGVYGYTF. DNA for the CDR3: TGTGCCAGCAGGGGGGGAGTCTATGGCTACACCTTC.

The chain has TRBV6-1 and TRBJ2-5; D not resolved. From germline, CDR1 is MNHNS and CDR2 SASEGT. With 2 bases removed from V and 5 bases from J, the gap between germline ends came to 12 bases. This CDR3 has 14 residues. CDR3 sequence: CASSEIAGRETQYF. CDR3 in DNA: TGTGCCAGCAGTGAAATAGCCGGTCGGGAGACCCAGTACTTC.

The CDR3 protein is CASSSGLAGALGRNEQFF. As DNA, the CDR3 is TGTGCCAGCAGCTCCGGACTAGCGGGAGCTTTAGGTCGCAATGAGCAGTTCTTC. The V and J genes are TRBV5-5 and TRBJ2-1; TRBD2 matches 13 bases. The junction had 12 bases not matched to a gene; V was cut back by 3 bases and J by 6 bases. CDR3 length: 18 residues. The germline gives CDR1 SGHKS, CDR2 YYEKEE (reference sequence).